The source of this T cell receptor (beta chain) is a study of shared clonotypes between healthy human individuals. Germline values: CDR1 MNHNS, CDR2 SASEGT. The CDR3 totals 15 residues. V lost 8 bases, J lost 2 bases, and 9 bases stayed unmatched. CD45RO-negative, CCR7-selected cells formed the naive CD8 fraction, which excluded terminally differentiated effector memory CD45RA+ cells. Study results and caveats: Naive subsets tended to show greater estimated richness than memory subsets. It was the non-shared clonotypes that had lower generation probabilities than clonotypes shared by all four donors. Incompleteness in sorted-subset sequencing, despite large depth, was shown by rarefaction.

As to this clone: The antigen is unknown.

Original processing notes: ImmunoSEQ yielded junction-only sequences lacking quality scores, so filtering differed. TCRdb's copy holds only in-frame clones and misses some; the assay was immunoSEQ multiplex PCR. Clone size and the V and J calls come from that table; the DNA yielded D and trimming. The data contain 550,000 to 750,000 clones, about 90% of them seen just once; the ten biggest clones take up roughly 22%. This chain joins TRBV6-1 and TRBJ2-5, with 9 positions matching TRBD2. The sequencing sample was made of naive CD8+ T cells sorted from blood. This TCR was sampled from a man aged 25 to 40 in good health. CDR3 in DNA: TGTGCCAGCCGGTTAGCGGGAGTAAGTCAAGAGACCCAGTACTTC. This translates into CASRLAGVSQETQYF.